This TCR beta chain derives from a study of shared clonotypes between healthy human individuals. General study results and limits: Some clonotypes were shared by all four sorted-subset donors, while others were not shared. The non-shared ones had lower generation probabilities than the shared ones. It was observed that 5% to 6.5% of naive CD4 clonotypes were shared across a few donors.

Clones were sequenced by immunoSEQ multiplex PCR, and TCRdb holds only the in-frame ones, with some missing. The sample holds under 2.5 million clones; about 90% are singletons and the top ten take around 0.35%. There were no recent acute infections or vaccinations among the donors, who were healthy HIV-negative adults. Investigators divided CD4+ cells into CD45RA+ naive and CD45RA-negative memory subsets. Concerning this clone itself: The target antigen is unknown.

This receptor was taken from a man younger than 35 in good health. Some clones in this sample may be carry-over from other donors' samples. The source material was naive CD4+ T cells from PBMCs. Subset indicated: CD45RA+ positively selected.

CDR3 sequence (DNA): TGTGCCAGCAGCGGAGGATCCACCCGCTCCTACGAGCAGTACTTC. It is translated as CASSGGSTRSYEQYF. This rearrangement joins TRBV5-4 to TRBJ2-7; a weak D match, TRBD2 (5 bases). Trimming shortened V by 4 bases and J by 0 bases, and 14 bases separated the two germline ends. This CDR3 contains 15 residues. Germline V gene lookup returns CDR1 SGHNT and CDR2 YYREEE (reference sequence).